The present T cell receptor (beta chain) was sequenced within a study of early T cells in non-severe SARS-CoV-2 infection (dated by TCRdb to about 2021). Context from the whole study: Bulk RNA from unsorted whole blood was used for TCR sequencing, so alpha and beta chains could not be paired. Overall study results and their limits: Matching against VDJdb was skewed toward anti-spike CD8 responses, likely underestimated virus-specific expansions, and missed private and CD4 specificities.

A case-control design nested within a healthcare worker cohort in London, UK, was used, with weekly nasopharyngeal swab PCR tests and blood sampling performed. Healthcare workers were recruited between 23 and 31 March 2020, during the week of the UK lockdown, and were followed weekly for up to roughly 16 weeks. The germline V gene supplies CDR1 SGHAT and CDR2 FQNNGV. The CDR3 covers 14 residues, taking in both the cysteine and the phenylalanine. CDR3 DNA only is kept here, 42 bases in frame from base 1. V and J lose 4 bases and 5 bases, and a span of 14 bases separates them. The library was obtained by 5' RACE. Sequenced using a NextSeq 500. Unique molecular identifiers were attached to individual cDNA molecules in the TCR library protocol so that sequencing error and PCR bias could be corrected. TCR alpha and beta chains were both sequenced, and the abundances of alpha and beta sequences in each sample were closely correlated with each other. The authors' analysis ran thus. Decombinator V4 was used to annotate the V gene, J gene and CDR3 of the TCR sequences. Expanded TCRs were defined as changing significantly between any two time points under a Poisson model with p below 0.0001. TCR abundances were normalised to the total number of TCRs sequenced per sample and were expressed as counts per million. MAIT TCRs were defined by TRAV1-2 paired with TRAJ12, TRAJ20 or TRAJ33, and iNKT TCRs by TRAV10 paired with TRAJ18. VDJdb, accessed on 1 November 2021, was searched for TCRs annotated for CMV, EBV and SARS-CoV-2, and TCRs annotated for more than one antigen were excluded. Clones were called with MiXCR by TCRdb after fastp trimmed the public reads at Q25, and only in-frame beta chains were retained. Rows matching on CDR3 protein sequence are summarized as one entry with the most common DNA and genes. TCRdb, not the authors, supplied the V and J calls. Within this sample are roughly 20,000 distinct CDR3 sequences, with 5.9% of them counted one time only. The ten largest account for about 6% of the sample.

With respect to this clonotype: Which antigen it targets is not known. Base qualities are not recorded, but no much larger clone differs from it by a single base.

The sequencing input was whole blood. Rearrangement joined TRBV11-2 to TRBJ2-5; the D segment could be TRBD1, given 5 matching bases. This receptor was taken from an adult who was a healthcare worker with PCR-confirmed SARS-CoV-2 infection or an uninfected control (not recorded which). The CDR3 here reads CASSYSGLGETQYF. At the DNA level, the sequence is TGTGCCAGCAGCTATTCAGGGTTAGGTGAGACCCAGTACTTC.